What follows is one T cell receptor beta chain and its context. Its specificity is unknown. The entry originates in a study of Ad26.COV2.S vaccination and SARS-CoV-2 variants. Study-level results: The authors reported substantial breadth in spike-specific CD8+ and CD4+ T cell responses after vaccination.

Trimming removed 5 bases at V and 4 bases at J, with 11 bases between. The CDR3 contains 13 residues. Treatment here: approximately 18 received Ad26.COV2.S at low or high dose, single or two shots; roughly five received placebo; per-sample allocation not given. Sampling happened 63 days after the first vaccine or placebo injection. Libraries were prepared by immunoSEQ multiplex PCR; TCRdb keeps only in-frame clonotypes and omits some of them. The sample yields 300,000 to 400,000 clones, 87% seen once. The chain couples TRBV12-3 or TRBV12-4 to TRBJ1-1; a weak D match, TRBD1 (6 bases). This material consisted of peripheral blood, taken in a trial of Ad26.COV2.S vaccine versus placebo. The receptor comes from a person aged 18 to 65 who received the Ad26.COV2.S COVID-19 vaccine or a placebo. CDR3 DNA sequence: TGTGCCAGCAGTAAGAGGGGGGGCACTGAAGCTTTCTTT. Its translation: CASSKRGGTEAFF.